This T cell receptor beta chain was sequenced in a study of T cell responses to AZD1222 COVID-19 vaccine. To note about this clone: The antigen is unknown.

Overall study findings and caveats: Researchers took repertoire samples only after the peak T cell response had come.

Sequenced by immunoSEQ multiplex PCR; TCRdb stores in-frame clones only, minus some. The table records 130,000 to 150,000 clones, roughly four fifths of them present only once. This CDR3 has 14 residues. The germline gives CDR1 SGHRS, CDR2 YFSETQ. V lost 4 bases and J 0 bases, leaving 9 bases between the germline ends. This specimen was peripheral blood, taken on day 0 of MenACWY control vaccination. The V call is TRBV5-1, the J call TRBJ2-3; D unclear. The origin of this receptor is an adult in good health. The CDR3 region is CASSPTQSTDTQYF. DNA of the CDR3: TGCGCCAGCAGCCCGACACAGAGCACAGATACGCAGTATTTT. Using reference TRBV5-1 and TRBJ2-3 for the parts outside the CDR3, the full variable domain is KAGVTQTPRYLIKTRGQQVTLSCSPISGHRSVSWYQQTPGQGLQFLFEYFSETQRNKGNFPGRFSGRQFSNSRSEMNVSTLELGDSALYLCASSPTQSTDTQYFGPGTRLTVL.